This entry describes one TCR beta chain. In the original processing: Using reference gene primer amplification, nucleated cell counts were estimated. The method was immunoSEQ multiplex PCR; TCRdb's version includes in-frame clones alone and lacks a portion of them. That table supplies the V and J calls and clone size; D and trimming were determined from the DNA. This sample has tens of thousands of clones; around 81% occur once, and the top ten carry approximately 40%. This sample was taken from a study of blood T cell repertoires in COVID-19. Whole-study context: The origin of the acute and convalescent COVID-19 samples was the United States, Italy and Spain. From T cells, B-cell-depleted T cells, or PBMCs came the material, which was cDNA or gDNA.

This CDR3 is built from 14 residues. Germline V gene sequence: CDR1 MDHEN, CDR2 SYDVKM. Trimming took 7 bases from V and 3 from J, leaving 13 bases between them. The sequencing input was peripheral blood. This sequence was found in a man of 80 years or more with acute or convalescent COVID-19. The rearrangement uses TRBV28 and TRBJ1-5; D call uncertain. The CDR3 sequence: CASNLWQANQPQHF. CDR3 coding DNA: TGTGCCAGCAATCTTTGGCAGGCCAATCAGCCCCAGCATTTT.